What follows is one T cell receptor (beta chain) and its context. V was cut by 0 bases and J by 5 bases, with 10 bases left in between. CDR1 is KGHSY, CDR2 FQNENV, per germline. This CDR3 has 14 amino acids. Sequenced by immunoSEQ multiplex PCR; TCRdb stores in-frame clones only, minus some. This repertoire shows about 280,000 clones, about 90% found once; its top ten account for roughly 1.9%. The sample comes from a study of blood T cell repertoires in COVID-19. The TCR was taken from a woman in her twenties or thirties who had recovered from COVID-19. Source material: peripheral blood. The chain combines TRBV16 with TRBJ1-2, with D possibly being TRBD1 (5 bases). CDR3: CASSQSLGQYGYTF. The DNA for the CDR3 is TGTGCCAGCAGCCAATCATTGGGGCAGTATGGCTACACCTTC.